One and the same sample provided the 18 T cell receptor beta chains below, sequenced in a study of Graves' ophthalmopathy and Graves' hyperthyroidism. RNA transcripts provided the template for amplifying TCR beta CDR3 regions. The authors performed first-round RT-PCR with HTBI primers and then a second-round multiplex PCR. TCRdb called the multiplex PCR reads again in MiXCR, with one record for every CDR3 protein. The repertoire holds about 390,000 distinct CDR3 sequences, about 16% seen once, with approximately 7% in the top ten. Sequenced sample: peripheral blood. The receptor source for this set is a woman younger than 35 with stable Graves' hyperthyroidism.

In its sample, this clonotype was seen many times. V gene TRBV7-8 combines with J gene TRBJ2-5; D is ambiguous. This CDR3 is built from 14 residues. Deletions cut 1 base from V and 1 base from J, with 7 bases between. Per the germline V gene, CDR1 is SGHVS and CDR2 is FQNEAQ. The CDR3 loop reads CASSLGLLQETQYF. The CDR3 DNA sequence: TGTGCCAGCAGCTTAGGGCTGCTCCAAGAGACCCAGTACTTC. Filled out from reference TRBV7-8 and TRBJ2-5, the complete variable domain reads GAGVSQSPRYKVAKRGQDVALRCDPISGHVSLFWYQQALGQGPEFLTYFQNEAQLDKSGLPSDRFFAERPEGSVSTLKIQRTQQEDSAVYLCASSLGLLQETQYFGPGTRLLVL.

This clonotype has ten or more counts. The chain recombines TRBV3-1 with TRBJ2-5; D may be TRBD1 or TRBD2 (5 bases each). V was trimmed by 4 bases and J by 1 base, leaving 13 bases between them. Germline-derived CDR1 and CDR2 are LGHDT and YNNKEL (reference sequence). The CDR3 is made up of 15 amino acids. The CDR3 DNA follows: TGTGCCAGCAGCCCCCCCCGGGACCCCCAAGAGACCCAGTACTTC. This sequence encodes CASSPPRDPQETQYF.

This clonotype was picked up a small number of times. This sequence joins TRBV5-1 and TRBJ1-1, with D perhaps TRBD1 (6 bases). Germline loops: CDR1 SGHRS, CDR2 YFSETQ. Trimming cost V 3 bases and J 5 bases, with 11 bases left between them. The CDR3 loop spans 13 amino acids. The CDR3 sequence: CASSSGQKTEAFF. DNA of the CDR3: TGCGCCAGCAGCTCCGGACAGAAGACTGAAGCTTTCTTT.

This clonotype has a count of ten or more. The chain carries TRBV19 and TRBJ1-1, with D possibly TRBD1 on 5 matching bases. This CDR3 contains 16 residues. Looked up from germline, CDR1 is LNHDA and CDR2 is SQIVND (reference sequence). Trimming removed 8 bases at V and 5 bases at J, with 24 bases between. In DNA, the CDR3 is TGTGCCAGTCATCTTAGCCGGGACGCGGGGACGACTGAAGCTTTCTTT. Its protein is CASHLSRDAGTTEAFF.

This clonotype was observed many times. CDR3 coding DNA: TGCAGCGCCCTACCCCCGACAGTATCAGGAGGAGCTTTCTTT. Its protein is CSALPPTVSGGAFF. The rearrangement links TRBV29-1 to TRBJ1-1; D is possibly TRBD1 (5 bases). The V gene's germline CDR1 is SQVTM and CDR2 ANQGSEA. The CDR3 contains 14 residues. The V and J ends lost 7 bases and 10 bases respectively, with 25 bases between them.

The chain uses TRBV12-3 or TRBV12-4 and TRBJ1-2; D ambiguous. V was pared by 6 bases and J by 4 bases, with 9 bases between. CDR3 length: 12 amino acids. DNA for the CDR3: TGTGCCAGCAGCGCTCAGCGCTATGGCTACACCTTC. Its protein is CASSAQRYGYTF.

The CDR3 DNA follows: TGTGCCAGCAGAAAGGGACGGCAAGGGTGGGAGCAGTACTTC. Its translation is CASRKGRQGWEQYF. The chain uses TRBV6-1 and TRBJ2-7, with D perhaps given as TRBD1 or TRBD2 (5 bases each). V was clipped by 6 bases and J by 7 bases, with 19 bases between them. This CDR3 is built from 14 residues. Germline V gives CDR1 MNHNS, CDR2 SASEGT.

At least ten counts were recorded for this clonotype. At one of its ends the junction is not consistent with the germline gene, which may arise from a read error. V gene TRBV7-3 combines with J gene TRBJ2-4, with D possibly TRBD2 on 6 matching bases. CDR1 and CDR2 from the germline V gene are SGHTA and FQGTGA. The CDR3 length is 14 residues. CDR3 sequence: CASSLGGLANIKYF. Written as DNA, the CDR3 is TGTGCCAGCAGCTTAGGGGGGTTGGCGAACATTAAGTACTTC. Based on the CDR3 plus reference TRBV7-3 and TRBJ2-4, the full variable domain is GAGVSQTPSNKVTEKGKYVELRCDPISGHTALYWYRQSLGQGPEFLIYFQGTGAADDSGLPNDRFFAVRPEGSVSTLKIQRTERGDSAVYLCASSLGGLANIKYFGAGTRLSVL.

The table lists this clonotype with many counts. The rearrangement joins TRBV19 to TRBJ1-4; D uncertain. The CDR3 contains 16 residues. Trimming stripped 6 bases from V and 0 bases from J, with 14 bases between. Germline-derived CDR1 and CDR2 are LNHDA and SQIVND (reference sequence). DNA of the CDR3: TGTGCCAGTAGGGATTGGAATTCGCCAACTAATGAAAAACTGTTTTTT. This gives the protein CASRDWNSPTNEKLFF.

This chain joins TRBV4-1 and TRBJ2-4; 12 positions agree with TRBD2. The V segment lost 4 bases and the J segment 0 bases; nucleotides outside the gene matches: 10. Per the germline V gene, CDR1 is MGHRA and CDR2 is YSYEKL. The CDR3 loop spans 19 amino acids. The DNA for the CDR3 is TGCGCCAGCAGCCCCCACCCTCTAGCGGGGGGGCGAGCCAAAAACATTCAGTACTTC. Its translation: CASSPHPLAGGRAKNIQYF.

This clonotype turned up a few times. A much larger clone sits a single nucleotide away, making a read error possible. The chain carries TRBV19 and TRBJ1-3; no firm D call. CDR3 length: 15 amino acids. The germline gives CDR1 LNHDA, CDR2 SQIVND (reference sequence). CDR3 residues: CASSIRVLSVNTIYF. DNA for the CDR3: TGTGCCAGTAGTATTAGGGTCCTCTCTGTAAACACCATATATTTT.

This clonotype was found many times. The V and J genes are TRBV2 and TRBJ1-2; D is undetermined. CDR3 length: 15 residues. Germline V lookup: CDR1 SNHLY, CDR2 FYNNEI. The V and J ends lost 5 bases and 1 base respectively, with 14 bases between them. CDR3 loop: CASSTGWRSNYGYTF. DNA of the CDR3: TGTGCCAGCAGTACGGGTTGGCGCAGTAACTATGGCTACACCTTC.

This clonotype was found many times. This chain links TRBV6-1 with TRBJ2-7; the match to TRBD1 covers 8 bases. The CDR3 is made up of 11 amino acids. Germline CDR1 MNHNS, CDR2 SASEGT. The junction had 3 bases not matched to a gene; V was cut back by 7 bases and J by 7 bases. CDR3 DNA sequence: TGTGCCAGCACAGGGGGCTTGGAGCAGTACTTC. Protein: CASTGGLEQYF.

This clonotype has a count of ten or more. This chain joins TRBV6-1 and TRBJ1-3, with 7 bases lining up with TRBD1. This CDR3 is built from 11 residues. The V gene end was trimmed by 8 bases and the J gene end by 9 bases; junction bases not matched to a gene: 4. Germline V lookup: CDR1 MNHNS, CDR2 SASEGT. The CDR3 nucleotides are TGTGCCAGCTGGACAGGCAGCACCATATATTTT. This translates into CASWTGSTIYF.

In this sample, this clonotype turned up many times. The chain has TRBV7-2 and TRBJ1-1, with D unclear. The V end lost 4 bases, the J end lost 1 base, and 19 bases lay between the germline ends. Germline CDR1 is SGHTA and CDR2 is FQGNSA. The CDR3 runs to 17 residues. CDR3 sequence (DNA): TGTGCCAGCAGCTCTACCAGGATATTTTCTAAGAACACTGAAGCTTTCTTT. Translation: CASSSTRIFSKNTEAFF.

This clonotype has ten or more counts. This chain connects TRBV7-9 to TRBJ2-7; D is undetermined. Trimming took off 1 base at V and 5 bases at J, with 6 bases between the two ends. The V gene's germline CDR1 is SEHNR and CDR2 FQNEAQ (reference sequence). The CDR3 contains 12 residues. For the CDR3, the DNA is TGTGCCAGCAGCTTAGTCGGTAACGAGCAGTACTTC. Translated, it gives CASSLVGNEQYF.

This clonotype occurred many times. The rearrangement joins TRBV7-9 to TRBJ1-6; tentatively, D is TRBD1 (5 bases). Deletions cut 5 bases from V and 6 bases from J, with 8 bases between. The CDR3 has 13 residues. Germline-derived CDR1 and CDR2 are SEHNR and FQNEAQ (reference sequence). CDR3 sequence: CASSGGSNSPLHF. CDR3 DNA: TGTGCCAGCAGCGGGGGGAGTAATTCACCCCTCCACTTT.

The J gene is TRBJ2-7, the V gene TRBV6-2 or TRBV6-3, with unresolved D. The CDR3 runs to 13 residues. Germline CDR1 and CDR2: MNHEY and SVGEGT. V was shortened by 6 bases and J by 4 bases, with 13 bases between the two germline ends. In DNA form, the CDR3 reads TGTGCCAGCAGCCGCTCAATTGTGTACGAGCAGTACTTC. Translating gives CASSRSIVYEQYF.